The 14 T cell receptor beta chains in this list originate from one sample, sequenced in a study of neurological immune-mediated disorders. Time point here: longitudinal time-point 3. TCRdb used MiXCR to reprocess the 5' RACE reads, holding one entry per CDR3 protein. The sample lists 53,000 or so distinct CDR3 sequences; 7% to 9% were seen once. Sequences were obtained from PBMCs. The source of these receptors is a woman between 40 and 55 years old in good health.

There are many counts of this clonotype. The DNA for the CDR3 is TGTGCCAGCAATACAGAGAATCAGCCCCAGCATTTT. Translation: CASNTENQPQHF. V and J are TRBV7-9 and TRBJ1-5; D is unresolved. Germline V gene data show CDR1 as SEHNR and CDR2 as FQNEAQ (reference sequence). The CDR3 loop spans 12 amino acids. V was trimmed by 7 bases and J by 4 bases, leaving 8 bases between them.

This clonotype was observed many times. This chain joins TRBV20-1 and TRBJ1-1; no definite D call. CDR3 length: 13 amino acids. The germline V gene encodes CDR1 DFQATT and CDR2 SNEGSKA (reference sequence). CDR3 DNA sequence: TGCAGGGTTGGGCAGGCGATGCACACTGAAGCTTTCTTT. Translation: CRVGQAMHTEAFF.

At least ten counts were recorded for this clonotype. The chain recombines TRBV12-3 or TRBV12-4 with TRBJ2-5, with 13 positions matching TRBD2. The CDR3 covers 17 residues. The junction had 11 bases not matched to a gene; V was cut back by 4 bases and J by 6 bases. The CDR3 region has the DNA TGTGCCAGCAGTTCAGTCCCTGGACTAGCGGGGGAAAAGACCCAGTACTTC. It translates to CASSSVPGLAGEKTQYF.

This clonotype was counted between two and nine times. V and J are TRBV7-2 and TRBJ1-5, with a weak D call TRBD1 (5 bases). CDR3 size: 13 residues. The V gene lost 1 base and the J gene lost 5 bases, with 6 bases spanning the gap. Germline CDR1 and CDR2: SGHTA and FQGNSA. CDR3: CASSLGGDQPQHF. The DNA of the CDR3 is TGTGCCAGCAGCTTAGGAGGGGATCAGCCCCAGCATTTT.

This clonotype was counted ten times or more. The chain uses TRBV5-1 and TRBJ2-1, with 7 bases aligning to TRBD1. The trim removed 0 bases at V and 5 bases at J, leaving 5 bases unmatched. This CDR3 spans 15 amino acids. Germline V gene data show CDR1 as SGHRS and CDR2 as YFSETQ. The CDR3 DNA sequence: TGCGCCAGCAGCTTGGCTGGGACAGAACACAATGAGCAGTTCTTC. Translated: CASSLAGTEHNEQFF.

The chain couples TRBV10-3 to TRBJ2-6; 10 bases are a match to TRBD1. Trimming cost V 5 bases and J 0 bases; bases outside gene matches: 7. Germline assignment: CDR1 ENHRY and CDR2 SYGVKD. This CDR3 comprises 18 residues. The CDR3: CAISTPGQGFSGANVLTF. The CDR3 nucleotides are TGTGCCATCAGTACACCGGGACAGGGGTTCTCTGGGGCCAACGTCCTGACTTTC.

This clonotype has at least ten counts. The chain couples TRBV15 to TRBJ1-4; a possible D gene is TRBD1 (6 bases). The germline V gene has CDR1 LNHNV and CDR2 YYDKDF (reference sequence). V lost 1 base and J 13 bases, leaving 16 bases between the germline ends. This CDR3 is 14 amino acids long. The CDR3 bases are TGTGCCACCAGCAGAGGGGTCGGACAGTTGGGACTGTTTTTT. Translating it yields CATSRGVGQLGLFF.

In this sample, this clonotype turned up many times. The J gene is TRBJ2-5, the V gene TRBV9; 10 nucleotides line up with TRBD2. Germline assignment: CDR1 SGDLS and CDR2 YYNGEE. CDR3 size: 17 residues. The trim removed 2 bases at V and 4 bases at J, leaving 11 bases unmatched. Here the CDR3 reads CASSVLISGGARETQYF. CDR3 coding DNA: TGTGCCAGCAGCGTTCTCATCAGCGGGGGGGCAAGAGAGACCCAGTACTTC.

Ten or more counts support this clonotype. The chain employs TRBV4-2 and TRBJ2-1; 11 positions agree with TRBD2. In germline, CDR1 is LGHNA, CDR2 YNFKEQ. V was clipped by 4 bases and J by 9 bases; unmatched bases: 8. The CDR3 consists of 15 residues. The CDR3 DNA follows: TGTGCCAGCAGCCTCCCACTAGCGGGAGCGGGTGAGCAGTTCTTC. This translates into CASSLPLAGAGEQFF.

This clonotype occurred many times. The chain links TRBV29-1 to TRBJ2-7; D tentatively fits TRBD1 or TRBD2 (5 bases each). Germline values: CDR1 SQVTM, CDR2 ANQGSEA. The CDR3 has 12 amino acids. The V end was cut by 5 bases, the J end by 0 bases, with 8 bases between. The CDR3 nucleotides are TGCAGCGTTCAAGGGACCTCCTACGAGCAGTACTTC. Amino acids: CSVQGTSYEQYF.

This clonotype was recorded at least ten times. This rearrangement joins TRBV2 to TRBJ2-1; D may be TRBD1 or TRBD2 (7 bases each). The CDR3 runs 15 residues. Trimming took 2 bases from V and 4 from J, leaving 12 bases between them. The germline V gene has CDR1 SNHLY and CDR2 FYNNEI. This chain's CDR3 is CASSEQGGNYNEQFF. CDR3 nucleotides: TGTGCCAGCAGTGAACAGGGGGGGAATTACAATGAGCAGTTCTTC.

In its sample, this clonotype was seen many times. This chain links TRBV5-1 with TRBJ2-1; D is perhaps TRBD1 (6 bases). The CDR3 is made up of 15 amino acids. Germline-derived CDR1 and CDR2 are SGHRS and YFSETQ. The V gene lost 0 bases and the J gene lost 6 bases, with 13 bases spanning the gap. The CDR3 nucleotides are TGCGCCAGCAGCTTGGGGCAGGGGTACGCCAATGAGCAGTTCTTC. This sequence encodes CASSLGQGYANEQFF.

This clonotype was picked up many times. The chain uses TRBV7-9 and TRBJ2-3; 7 positions agree with TRBD1. Unmatched junction bases numbered 7, after V lost 4 bases and J lost 3 bases. The germline V gene has CDR1 SEHNR and CDR2 FQNEAQ (reference sequence). The CDR3 consists of 15 residues. The CDR3 region has the DNA TGTGCCAGCAGCTCTGACAGGGTCTGGACAGATACGCAGTATTTT. Encoded protein: CASSSDRVWTDTQYF.

This clonotype has at least ten counts. The V gene is TRBV27, the J gene TRBJ2-7; 8 bases match TRBD2. CDR3 length: 14 residues. V lost 3 bases and J lost 4; bases outside the gene matches: 5. Germline CDR1 reads MNHEY; CDR2 reads SMNVEV (reference sequence). The DNA for the CDR3 is TGTGCCAGCAGTTTCGCGGGAGGCGGTTACGAGCAGTACTTC. This codes for CASSFAGGGYEQYF.